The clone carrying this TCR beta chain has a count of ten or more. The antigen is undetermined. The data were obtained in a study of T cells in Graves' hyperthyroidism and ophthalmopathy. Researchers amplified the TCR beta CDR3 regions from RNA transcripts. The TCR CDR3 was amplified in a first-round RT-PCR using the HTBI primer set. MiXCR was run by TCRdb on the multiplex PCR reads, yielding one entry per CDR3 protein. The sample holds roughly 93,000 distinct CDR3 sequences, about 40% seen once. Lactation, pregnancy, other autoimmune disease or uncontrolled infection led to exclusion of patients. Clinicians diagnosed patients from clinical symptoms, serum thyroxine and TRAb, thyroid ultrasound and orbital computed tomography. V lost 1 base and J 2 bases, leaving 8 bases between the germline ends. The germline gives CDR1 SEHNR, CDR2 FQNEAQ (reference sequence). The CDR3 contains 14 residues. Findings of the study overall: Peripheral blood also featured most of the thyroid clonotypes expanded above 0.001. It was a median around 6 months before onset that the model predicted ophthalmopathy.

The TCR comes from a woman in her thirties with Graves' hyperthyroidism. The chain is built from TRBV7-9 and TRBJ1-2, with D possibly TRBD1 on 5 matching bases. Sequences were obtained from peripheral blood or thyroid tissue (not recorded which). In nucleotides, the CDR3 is TGTGCCAGCAGCTTAGAGGCAGGGAACTATGGCTACACCTTC. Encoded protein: CASSLEAGNYGYTF.